This is a list of T cell receptor beta chains from one sample in a study of T-cell reconstitution after alpha-beta-depleted transplantation in children. TCRdb reprocessed the PCR reads with MiXCR, giving one entry per CDR3 protein. In the table there are 330,000 or so distinct CDR3 sequences, approximately 10% of which are singletons. This specimen was PBMCs from the stem cell graft donor, taken from the stem cell graft. These receptors were obtained from a human donor who donated a stem cell graft to a child with acute lymphoblastic leukemia. CDR3s leave out the opening cysteine and the closing phenylalanine or tryptophan. The order of the fields is V gene, CDR3 protein.

TRBV5-6 | ASSLSQANSYEQY
TRBV5-1 | ASSPGQGLSEQF
TRBV12-5 | ASGLVGGSGYEQY
TRBV11-1 | ASSLEKGHLATNEKLF
TRBV10-3 | AISDSRGALNEQF
TRBV5-1 | ASSGWDRGSYNEQF
TRBV6-5 | ASSYGGSDEKLF
TRBV5-1 | ASSHGQLNLDTQY
TRBV27 | ASSFLAPLAGGPSESYEQY
TRBV6-2/TRBV6-3 | ASSYLSAGRNQPQH
TRBV7-2 | ASSSWGQGTTAGELF
TRBV7-9 | ASRLADRYNEQF
TRBV7-2 | ASSPDSGFRTEAF
TRBV7-9 | ASSLAGTGGGHNEQF
TRBV20-1 | SARNTNQPQH
TRBV6-2/TRBV6-3 | ASRSAGNQPQH
TRBV4-1 | ASSQGASGGTYEQY